This T cell receptor beta chain was recovered during a study of OX40 agonist ivuxolimab in advanced cancers. Concerning this clone itself: What it recognizes is unknown.

The data were produced by immunoSEQ multiplex PCR, yet TCRdb's version contains in-frame clones alone and is incomplete. Of about 69,000 clones in the sample, more than 70% were seen once. Study conclusions and caveats: Dose levels from 0.1 to 3.0 mg/kg saw CD4+ and CD8+ blood T cells expand clonally by week 6.

Here the sequenced sample was CD4+ or CD8+ T cells sorted from blood, taken in a trial of the OX40 agonist ivuxolimab. The source is an adult with an advanced solid tumor such as melanoma, head and neck, liver or kidney cancer.

The CDR3 is CASRRQANAYNEQFF. For the CDR3, the DNA is TGCGCCAGCCGTAGACAGGCGAACGCCTACAATGAGCAGTTCTTC. The chain employs TRBV4-1 and TRBJ2-1; perhaps TRBD1 as D (6 bases). V lost 8 bases and J 2 bases, leaving 16 bases between the germline ends. From germline, CDR1 is MGHRA and CDR2 YSYEKL. The length of the CDR3 is 15 residues.